The 4 T cell receptor beta chains below come from one sample, sequenced in a study of response to subunit inactivated influenza vaccine. Each CDR3 protein gets one entry after TCRdb re-called the RT-PCR reads with MiXCR. Of 610,000 or so distinct CDR3 sequences in the sample, less than 15% were seen once. The input for sequencing was PBMCs from blood, taken about 13 days after vaccination. The receptors shown here come from a man aged 45 to 65 who received an inactivated influenza vaccine.

This clonotype was seen a handful of times. The chain uses TRBV7-9 and TRBJ1-1; D is unresolved. Trimming took off 2 bases at V and 1 base at J, with 14 bases between the two ends. The germline gives CDR1 SEHNR, CDR2 FQNEAQ (reference sequence). The CDR3 runs 16 residues. The CDR3 sequence: CASSLYGRLRNTEAFF. CDR3 DNA sequence: TGTGCCAGCAGCTTATACGGAAGGCTTAGGAACACTGAAGCTTTCTTT.

The chain couples TRBV3-1 to TRBJ2-5; tentatively, D is TRBD2 (5 bases). Looked up from germline, CDR1 is LGHDT and CDR2 is YNNKEL (reference sequence). Trimming stripped 4 bases from V and 9 bases from J, with 12 bases between. This CDR3 is built from 12 residues. CDR3 in DNA: TGTGCCAGCAGCCCGGGGTTTCGGCCCCAGTACTTC. Its translation: CASSPGFRPQYF.

This clonotype has more than one count but fewer than ten. This chain joins TRBV4-2 and TRBJ2-1; 7 nucleotides match TRBD1. The CDR3 consists of 16 residues. CDR1 and CDR2 (germline): LGHNA, YNFKEQ. With 1 base clipped from V and 6 bases from J, the junction kept 9 bases outside the gene matches. The CDR3 DNA reads TGTGCCAGCAGCCAAGCCGGGGCAGGGGGACGCAATGAGCAGTTCTTC. Encoded protein: CASSQAGAGGRNEQFF.

V and J are TRBV20-1 and TRBJ2-7, with D perhaps matching TRBD1 or TRBD2 (5 bases each). V was pared by 5 bases and J by 1 base, with 12 bases between. The CDR3 spans 13 residues. Germline CDR1 DFQATT, CDR2 SNEGSKA (reference sequence). CDR3 coding DNA: TGCAGTGCTCGGAGTGGGGGTTCCTACGAGCAGTACTTC. Its translation is CSARSGGSYEQYF.